A selection of T cell receptor beta chains follows, all from one sample in a study of neurological immune-mediated disorders. TCRdb reanalysed the 5' RACE reads using MiXCR and keeps one entry per CDR3 protein. The sample consists of tens of thousands of distinct CDR3 sequences, roughly 7% of them appearing once. The sample comprised PBMCs. These receptors all come from a woman aged 40-49 years in good health. The CDR3 runs from the conserved cysteine through the conserved F or W. D genes are given only for firm matches. Some rows have no size entry. The others give once, few or many, or a class for an expanded clone.

>TRBD1|TRBV6-5|TRBJ1-5|many
TGTGCCAGCAGCCCCACGGGACAGGGTAGTCAGCCCCAGCATTTT
CASSPTGQGSQPQHF
>TRBD2|TRBV3-1|TRBJ2-7|many
TGTGCCAGCAGCCATTCGGGAGGGAGGAGCTCCTACGAGCAGTACTTC
CASSHSGGRSSYEQYF
>.|TRBV29-1|TRBJ2-3|many
TGCAGCGCACAGGGAGAGATACGGGATACGCAGTATTTT
CSAQGEIRDTQYF
>TRBD2|TRBV29-1|TRBJ2-1|many
TGCAGCGTTGACCCGACTAGCGGGGGGGCAATTTTCTTC
CSVDPTSGGAIFF
>TRBD2|TRBV12-3/TRBV12-4|TRBJ2-5|many
TGTGCCAGCAGTTTCCTAGCGGGGGGGGGTGAGACCCAGTACTTC
CASSFLAGGGETQYF
>.|TRBV10-1|TRBJ2-1|few
TGCGCCAGCAGTGAGTCGAGGGCCCCTCGGGACAATGAGCAGTTCTTC
CASSESRAPRDNEQFF
>.|TRBV27|TRBJ2-6|many
TGTGCCAGCAGTTTTGAGTTCCCCATCAGGGGTGGGGCCAACGTCCTGACTTTC
CASSFEFPIRGGANVLTF
>.|TRBV5-1|TRBJ2-5|many
TGCGCCAGCAGCCAGGGACCGACGATTCAAGAGACCCAGTACTTC
CASSQGPTIQETQYF
>.|TRBV5-4|TRBJ2-1|many
TGTGCCAGCAGCCAGGAGGCCCACCGCTCCTACAATGAGCAGTTCTTC
CASSQEAHRSYNEQFF
>.|TRBV14|TRBJ1-4|many
TGTGCCAGCAGCCAAGTGATGACTGCAACTAATGAAAAACTGTTTTTT
CASSQVMTATNEKLFF
>.|TRBV29-1|TRBJ2-2|many
TGCAGCGTTGAAGCGAACACCGGGGAGCTGTTTTTT
CSVEANTGELFF
>TRBD1|TRBV18|TRBJ1-6|.
TGTGCCAGCTCACCCGGGACAGGGGATTCACCCCTCCACTTT
CASSPGTGDSPLHF
>TRBD2|TRBV7-6|TRBJ2-7|many
TGTGCCAGCAGCTTAGTATGGGGGAGGGCCTCATCGGGGGAGCAGTACTTC
CASSLVWGRASSGEQYF
>.|TRBV27|TRBJ2-1|many
TGTGCCAGTCATAGGGGGGGACAGCAGTTCTTC
CASHRGGQQFF
>TRBD1|TRBV10-3|TRBJ1-5|many
TGTGCCAGCGGACAGGGGAGTCAGCCCCAGCATTTT
CASGQGSQPQHF
>TRBD1|TRBV12-3/TRBV12-4|TRBJ2-2|many
TGTGCCAGCAGTCCTCGGACAGGGGGCACCGGGGAGCTGTTTTTT
CASSPRTGGTGELFF
>.|TRBV18|TRBJ2-7|many
TGTGCCAGCTCACCACCGGCAGGGGCGCACGAGCAGTACTTC
CASSPPAGAHEQYF
>.|TRBV3-1|TRBJ1-3|many
TGTGCCAGCAGCCAAGATATCAGGGGATCTGGAAACACCATATATTTT
CASSQDIRGSGNTIYF
>.|TRBV7-6|TRBJ1-1|many
TGTGCCAGCAAAGGTTGGAACACTGAAGCTTTCTTT
CASKGWNTEAFF
>TRBD1|TRBV6-6|TRBJ1-1|many
TGTGCCAGCAGTTACTCTCGGGACAGTGAGGAAGCTTTCTTT
CASSYSRDSEEAFF
>TRBD1|TRBV7-2|TRBJ1-6|many
TGTGCCAGCAGCTTGGGGACAGGGGACCGTTCACCCCTCCACTTT
CASSLGTGDRSPLHF
>.|TRBV6-5|TRBJ1-1|many
TGTGCCAGCAGTTACTCGTTCCGCGGAGACACTGAAGCTTTCTTT
CASSYSFRGDTEAFF
>TRBD2|TRBV4-1|TRBJ2-1|many
TGCGCCAGCAGCCAAGGTCGTAGCGGGGCCTACAATGAGCAGTTCTTC
CASSQGRSGAYNEQFF
>TRBD1|TRBV6-5|TRBJ1-1|many
TGTGCCAGCACCTGGACAGGGGTTAGTAACACTGAAGCTTTCTTT
CASTWTGVSNTEAFF
>.|TRBV4-1|TRBJ1-1|many
TGCGCCAGCAGCCTTAGGGGAGAGGGGAACACTGAAGCTTTCTTT
CASSLRGEGNTEAFF
>.|TRBV10-3|TRBJ2-1|many
TGTGCCATCAGTGAGAGCGGACCGATGCAGTTCTTC
CAISESGPMQFF
>TRBD1|TRBV2|TRBJ2-3|many
TGTGCCAGCAGGGGACAGGTCACAGATACGCAGTATTTT
CASRGQVTDTQYF